Shown below are 23 T cell receptor beta chains from a single sample sequenced in a study of cytomegalovirus exposure and HLA in healthy donors. Primers for the PCR totalled 60 Vbeta and 13 Jbeta. TCRdb's copy holds only in-frame clones and misses some; the assay was immunoSEQ multiplex PCR. The sample records about 130,000 clones, 80% being singletons. The specimen was PBMCs. The receptor source for this set is a man between 25 and 39 years old in good health and CMV-seropositive.

The chain couples TRBV14 to TRBJ2-4, with D unclear. This CDR3 is built from 12 residues. V lost 0 bases and J lost 6, with 3 bases in between. From germline, CDR1 is SGHDN and CDR2 FVKESK. The CDR3 region is CASSQDRNIQYF. The DNA for the CDR3 is TGTGCCAGCAGCCAAGACCGAAACATTCAGTACTTC.

This sequence joins TRBV19 and TRBJ2-1, with D perhaps matching TRBD2 (7 bases). This CDR3 contains 17 residues. Germline loops: CDR1 LNHDA, CDR2 SQIVND (reference sequence). V was trimmed by 6 bases and J by 0 bases, leaving 18 bases between them. This CDR3 reads CASRNRGAYSSYNEQFF. CDR3 DNA: TGTGCCAGTAGGAATCGGGGGGCATACAGCTCCTACAATGAGCAGTTCTTC.

The chain joins TRBV27 to TRBJ2-1; 11 nucleotides align to TRBD2. Trimming took 6 bases from V and 4 from J; bases not matched to a gene: 2. Germline V gives CDR1 MNHEY, CDR2 SMNVEV (reference sequence). This CDR3 comprises 14 residues. The CDR3 DNA is TGTGCCAGCAGCATAGCGGGGGGGTACAATGAGCAGTTCTTC. Translated, it gives CASSIAGGYNEQFF.

The rearrangement uses TRBV19 and TRBJ2-7, with D possibly TRBD1 on 6 matching bases. Germline V CDR1 and CDR2: LNHDA, SQIVND (reference sequence). The CDR3 runs to 14 residues. V was trimmed by 2 bases and J by 1 base, leaving 9 bases between them. This CDR3 is CASSIIRGSYEQYF. The CDR3, as DNA: TGTGCCAGTAGTATAATCAGGGGATCCTACGAGCAGTACTTC.

The V gene is TRBV9, the J gene TRBJ1-5, with a weak D call TRBD1 (5 bases). The CDR3 loop spans 15 amino acids. Germline assignment: CDR1 SGDLS and CDR2 YYNGEE. Trimming took 3 bases from V and 2 from J, leaving 12 bases between them. CDR3 sequence reads: CASSEGRTRNQPQHF. For the CDR3, the DNA is TGTGCCAGCAGCGAAGGGCGGACACGCAATCAGCCCCAGCATTTT.

V and J are TRBV27 and TRBJ1-4; 9 bases fit TRBD1. The ends lost 5 bases at V and 4 bases at J; junction bases unmatched: 2. This CDR3 contains 14 residues. CDR1 and CDR2 (germline): MNHEY, SMNVEV (reference sequence). The CDR3 loop is CASSPTGGNEKLFF. CDR3 in DNA: TGTGCCAGCAGTCCGACAGGGGGTAATGAAAAACTGTTTTTT.

V and J are TRBV2 and TRBJ1-2, with D uncertain. Germline values: CDR1 SNHLY, CDR2 FYNNEI. Trimming cost V 10 bases and J 0 bases, with 12 bases left between them. The CDR3 loop spans 13 amino acids. The CDR3 DNA reads TGTGCCACCGCAGGAGGCCCTAACTATGGCTACACCTTC. Translating gives CATAGGPNYGYTF.

The chain uses TRBV7-7 and TRBJ1-5, with a weak D call TRBD1 (5 bases). The CDR3 consists of 17 residues. The germline V and J ends were trimmed by 4 bases and 1 base, with 17 bases remaining between them. The germline V gene encodes CDR1 SSHAT and CDR2 FNYEAQ (reference sequence). CDR3 region: CASSSQSRVVSNQPQHF. CDR3 DNA: TGTGCCAGCAGCTCCCAATCCAGGGTGGTCAGCAATCAGCCCCAGCATTTT. The variable domain in full, completed from reference TRBV7-7 and TRBJ1-5, reads GAGVSQSPRYKVTKRGQDVTLRCDPISSHATLYWYQQALGQGPEFLTYFNYEAQPDKSGLPSDRFSAERPEGSISTLTIQRTEQRDSAMYRCASSSQSRVVSNQPQHFGDGTRLSIL.

The chain carries TRBV7-8 and TRBJ1-6; 8 bases are shared with TRBD1. With V trimmed by 1 base and J by 7 bases, 9 bases remained unmatched. Germline V CDR1 and CDR2: SGHVS, FQNEAQ. The CDR3 is made up of 17 amino acids. In DNA, the CDR3 is TGTGCCAGCAGCTTAGTCCGACAGGGGCGGAGGAATTCACCCCTCCACTTT. Translating gives CASSLVRQGRRNSPLHF.

The chain recombines TRBV7-9 with TRBJ2-3, with 10 bases fitting TRBD1. Trimming at V came to 5 bases and at J to 1 base, leaving 9 bases not matched to a gene. This CDR3 region has 17 residues. Germline CDR1 and CDR2: SEHNR and FQNEAQ (reference sequence). The CDR3 coding sequence is TGTGCCAGCAGCCAATGGGACAGGGGCTATGGCACAGATACGCAGTATTTT. The encoded protein is CASSQWDRGYGTDTQYF.

The CDR3: CASSPNRGTINQPQHF. CDR3 DNA: TGTGCCAGTAGCCCGAACAGGGGGACGATAAATCAGCCCCAGCATTTT. The rearrangement uses TRBV19 and TRBJ1-5; the match to TRBD1 covers 8 bases. Germline trimming cut 6 bases from V and 4 bases from J; bases unmatched to any gene: 11. Germline V lookup: CDR1 LNHDA, CDR2 SQIVND (reference sequence). The CDR3 is 16 amino acids.

The chain employs TRBV7-2 and TRBJ2-5; 7 bases are a match to TRBD1. The J call may be mistaken, given a closer DNA end match to TRBJ2-7. Germline V gives CDR1 SGHTA, CDR2 FQGNSA. This CDR3 spans 16 amino acids. The chain's CDR3 is CASSLVVGQNPYEQYF. The CDR3 region has the DNA TGTGCCAGCAGCTTAGTGGTGGGACAGAACCCCTACGAGCAGTACTTC.

This clone came up once. The V call is TRBV4-1, the J call TRBJ1-3, with D possibly TRBD1 on 5 matching bases. V was clipped by 3 bases and J by 3 bases, with 18 bases between them. CDR1 and CDR2 from the germline V gene are MGHRA and YSYEKL. This CDR3 has 17 residues. The CDR3 region has the DNA TGCGCCAGCAGCCATTCCGTCGGGGGAGACTTTGGAAACACCATATATTTT. Its translation: CASSHSVGGDFGNTIYF.

The chain has TRBV19 and TRBJ2-7; D may be TRBD1 (5 bases). V shed 1 base and J shed 1 base, with 11 bases lying between them. Germline V gene lookup returns CDR1 LNHDA and CDR2 SQIVND (reference sequence). This CDR3 region has 15 residues. In nucleotides, the CDR3 is TGTGCCAGTAGTATAGGGGCAGGGATATCCTACGAGCAGTACTTC. Translation gives CASSIGAGISYEQYF.

The CDR3 DNA follows: TGTGCCAGCAGCCTGGGACATCTGAACACTGAAGCTTTCTTT. It translates to CASSLGHLNTEAFF. V and J are TRBV7-2 and TRBJ1-1, with D tentatively TRBD1 (6 bases). Germline CDR1 and CDR2: SGHTA and FQGNSA. V lost 5 bases and J lost 0, with 10 bases in between. The CDR3 covers 14 residues. Full variable domain (outside the CDR3, taken from reference TRBV7-2 and TRBJ1-1): GAGVSQSPSNKVTEKGKDVELRCDPISGHTALYWYRQSLGQGLEFLIYFQGNSAPDKSGLPSDRFSAERTGGSVSTLTIQRTQQEDSAVYLCASSLGHLNTEAFFGQGTRLTVV.

The V gene is TRBV6-1, the J gene TRBJ1-6; tentative D call: TRBD1 (5 bases). Trimming stripped 2 bases from V and 7 bases from J, with 12 bases between. Germline CDR1 is MNHNS and CDR2 is SASEGT. This CDR3 is built from 15 residues. The CDR3 DNA sequence: TGTGCCAGCAGTGAATGGGGCGGACGAAATTCACCCCTCCACTTT. The encoded protein is CASSEWGGRNSPLHF.

This clone appeared a few times. The chain carries TRBV6-1 and TRBJ1-2; no clear D gene. Per the germline V gene, CDR1 is MNHNS and CDR2 is SASEGT. V was clipped by 1 base and J by 1 base, with 7 bases between them. This CDR3 contains 14 residues. The CDR3 nucleotides read TGTGCCAGCAGTGAAGAACCTATTAACTATGGCTACACCTTC. This encodes CASSEEPINYGYTF.

This rearrangement joins TRBV7-2 to TRBJ2-1; 9 nucleotides line up with TRBD2. V gave up 3 bases and J gave up 7 bases; unmatched junction bases: 10. Germline lookup yields CDR1 SGHTA and CDR2 FQGNSA. The CDR3 contains 16 residues. The CDR3 DNA follows: TGTGCCAGCAGCTTCCTAGCGGGGAGAGGGGAAAATGAGCAGTTCTTC. This sequence encodes CASSFLAGRGENEQFF. The full variable domain, with the rest looked up from reference TRBV7-2 and TRBJ2-1, is GAGVSQSPSNKVTEKGKDVELRCDPISGHTALYWYRQSLGQGLEFLIYFQGNSAPDKSGLPSDRFSAERTGGSVSTLTIQRTQQEDSAVYLCASSFLAGRGENEQFFGPGTRLTVL.

The chain carries TRBV7-8 and TRBJ2-5; 12 nucleotides line up with TRBD1. Germline lookup yields CDR1 SGHVS and CDR2 FQNEAQ. J lost 5 bases, V lost 3 bases, and 16 bases had no gene match. This CDR3 spans 19 amino acids. CDR3: CASSFTINKGQGARETQYF. In nucleotides, the CDR3 is TGTGCCAGCAGCTTCACAATAAATAAGGGACAGGGGGCGAGGGAGACCCAGTACTTC. The full variable domain, rest sourced from reference TRBV7-8 and TRBJ2-5, is GAGVSQSPRYKVAKRGQDVALRCDPISGHVSLFWYQQALGQGPEFLTYFQNEAQLDKSGLPSDRFFAERPEGSVSTLKIQRTQQEDSAVYLCASSFTINKGQGARETQYFGPGTRLLVL.

The rearrangement joins TRBV2 to TRBJ2-3; perhaps TRBD2 as D (5 bases). The CDR3 is 13 residues long. CDR1 and CDR2 from the germline V gene are SNHLY and FYNNEI. The ends were cut back, 8 bases at V and 0 bases at J, with 9 bases in the middle. CDR3 residues: CASRAASTDTQYF. Here the CDR3 DNA reads TGTGCCAGCCGAGCGGCTAGCACAGATACGCAGTATTTT.

This chain connects TRBV2 to TRBJ2-6; TRBD1 agrees at 7 bases. V shed 6 bases and J 2 bases; nucleotides not matched to a gene: 7. The CDR3 is 16 residues long. CDR1 and CDR2 (germline): SNHLY, FYNNEI. The CDR3 loop reads CASSLGTAPGANVLTF. DNA of the CDR3: TGTGCCAGCAGCCTCGGGACAGCCCCTGGGGCCAACGTCCTGACTTTC.

V and J are TRBV9 and TRBJ1-6; D gene uncertain. The ends were cut back, 4 bases at V and 7 bases at J, with 9 bases in the middle. The CDR3 covers 13 residues. Per germline, CDR1 SGDLS and CDR2 YYNGEE. The chain's CDR3 is CASSLGGNSPLHF. DNA for the CDR3: TGTGCCAGCAGCTTAGGAGGAAATTCACCCCTCCACTTT.

V and J are TRBV4-2 and TRBJ1-2; a weak D match, TRBD1 (5 bases). The V gene's germline CDR1 is LGHNA and CDR2 YNFKEQ. V lost 1 base and J lost 3, with 15 bases in between. The CDR3 is 16 amino acids. CDR3 amino acids: CASSQAGHAAYYGYTF. CDR3 bases: TGTGCCAGCAGCCAAGCTGGACACGCAGCTTACTATGGCTACACCTTC.